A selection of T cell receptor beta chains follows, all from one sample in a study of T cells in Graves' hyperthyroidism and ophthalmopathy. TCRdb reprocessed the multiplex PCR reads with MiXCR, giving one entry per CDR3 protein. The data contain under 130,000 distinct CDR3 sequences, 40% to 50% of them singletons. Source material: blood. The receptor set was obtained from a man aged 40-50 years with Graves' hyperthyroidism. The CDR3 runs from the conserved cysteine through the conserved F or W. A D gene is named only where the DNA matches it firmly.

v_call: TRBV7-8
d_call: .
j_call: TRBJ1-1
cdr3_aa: CASSLAGASEAFF

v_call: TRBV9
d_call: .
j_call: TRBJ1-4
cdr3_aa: CASSGVGDYGEKLFF

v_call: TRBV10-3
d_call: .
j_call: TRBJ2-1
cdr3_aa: CAISEYRGVNNEQFF

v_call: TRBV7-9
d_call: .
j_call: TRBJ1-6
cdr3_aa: CANSVGIGSNSPLHF

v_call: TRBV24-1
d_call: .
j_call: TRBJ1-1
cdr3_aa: CATSDFSGAPEAFF

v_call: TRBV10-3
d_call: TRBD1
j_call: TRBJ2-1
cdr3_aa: CAISPRGQGANEQFF

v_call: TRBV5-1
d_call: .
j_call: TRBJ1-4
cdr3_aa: CASSFSLETNEKLFF

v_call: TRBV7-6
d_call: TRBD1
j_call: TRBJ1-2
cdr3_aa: CASSLPRTGNYGYTF

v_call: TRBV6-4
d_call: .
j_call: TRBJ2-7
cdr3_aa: CASSDRKHRVTSYEQYF

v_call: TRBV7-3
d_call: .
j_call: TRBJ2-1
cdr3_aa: CASSAQGGDGYNEQFF

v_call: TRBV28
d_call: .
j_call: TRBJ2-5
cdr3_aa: CASSSRRGGVRETQYF

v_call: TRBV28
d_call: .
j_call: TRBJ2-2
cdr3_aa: CASSLYPGQTTGELFF

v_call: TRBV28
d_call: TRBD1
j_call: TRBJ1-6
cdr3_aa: CASRGTGVYNSPLHF

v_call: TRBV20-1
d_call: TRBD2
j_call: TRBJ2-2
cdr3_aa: CSARSAGGPLGELFF

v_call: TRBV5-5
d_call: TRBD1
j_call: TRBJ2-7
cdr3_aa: CASRYTGGGDEQYF

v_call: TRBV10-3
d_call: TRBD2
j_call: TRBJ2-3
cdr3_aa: CAISELAGRPSTDTQYF

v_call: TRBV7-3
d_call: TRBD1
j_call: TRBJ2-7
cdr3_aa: CASSPGQGAREQYF

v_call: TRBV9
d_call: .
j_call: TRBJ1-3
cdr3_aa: CASSVTGAGNTIYF

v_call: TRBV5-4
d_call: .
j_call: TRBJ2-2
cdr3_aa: CASSSDGANTGELFF

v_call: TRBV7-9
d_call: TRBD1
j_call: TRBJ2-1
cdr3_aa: CASSLGGQREQFF

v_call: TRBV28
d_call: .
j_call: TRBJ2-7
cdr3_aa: CASGTGAYEQYF

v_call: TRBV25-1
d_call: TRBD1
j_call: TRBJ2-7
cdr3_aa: CASSEARTGIGEQYF

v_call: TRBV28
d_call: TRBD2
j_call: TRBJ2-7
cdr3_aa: CANRKRGYYEQYF

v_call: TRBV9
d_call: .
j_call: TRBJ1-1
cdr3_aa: CASSSGHKNTEAFF

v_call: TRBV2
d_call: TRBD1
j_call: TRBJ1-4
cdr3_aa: CASGGTGGEKLFF

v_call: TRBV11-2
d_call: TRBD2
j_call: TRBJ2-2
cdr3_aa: CAGSALRSGGNTGELFF

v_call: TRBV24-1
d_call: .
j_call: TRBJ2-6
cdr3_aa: CATSAGANVLTF

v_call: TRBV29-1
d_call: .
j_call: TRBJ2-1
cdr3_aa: CSVDRGMNEQFF

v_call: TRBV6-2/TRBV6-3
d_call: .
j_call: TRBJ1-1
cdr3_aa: CASSYYGGNTEAFF

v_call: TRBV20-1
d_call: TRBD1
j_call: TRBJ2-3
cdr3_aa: CSARGDRGPDTQYF

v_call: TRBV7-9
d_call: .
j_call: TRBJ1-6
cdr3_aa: CASTSDGVLYNSPLHF

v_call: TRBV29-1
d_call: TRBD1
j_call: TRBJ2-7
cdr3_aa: CSVVGGGPEQYF

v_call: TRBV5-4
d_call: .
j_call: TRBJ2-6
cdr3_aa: CASSPRGGANVLTF

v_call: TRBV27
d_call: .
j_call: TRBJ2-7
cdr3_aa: CASSLSRGPLGYEQYF